This TCR beta chain was found in a study of control samples from healthy donors and cancer patients. Profiling relied on immunoSEQ multiplex PCR, and the TCRdb table lists in-frame clones only, not all of them. This table has 400,000 to 500,000 clones, roughly 90% appearing once. Deletions cut 2 bases from V and 4 bases from J, with 12 bases between. The germline gives CDR1 GTSNPN, CDR2 SVGIG (reference sequence). The CDR3 covers 14 residues. The sequence derives from a man aged 35-49 years with head and neck cancer. The chain has TRBV30 and TRBJ1-5; D perhaps matches TRBD1 (6 bases). The specimen was PBMCs. CDR3 nucleotide sequence: TGTGCCTGGAGTACGGGGGGCATGAATCAGCCCCAGCATTTT. Amino acid sequence: CAWSTGGMNQPQHF.